These 25 T cell receptor beta chains share one sample of origin, sequenced in a study of T cells after yellow fever vaccination (dated by TCRdb to between 2018 and 2021). The treatment or condition tag for this specimen amounts to: live attenuated yellow fever vaccine strain. The method behind the library was 5' RACE. Instrument on record: Illumina NovaSeq 6000. TCRdb cleaned the public reads at Q25 with fastp, built clones with MiXCR and kept in-frame beta chains. Merged by CDR3 protein, the rows form single entries marked with the most common genes and DNA. This sample is represented by 340,000 or so distinct CDR3 sequences; around 12% of them were singletons. The top ten clones comprise approximately 3.3% of the sample. This specimen consisted of CD4+ T cells sorted from PBMCs, obtained 15 days after the yellow fever booster vaccination. The receptor set was obtained from a man younger than 35 who received the YFV17D yellow fever vaccine.

CDR3 loop: CATSDLIGHEQFF. CDR3 bases: TGTGCCACCAGTGATTTGATAGGGCATGAGCAGTTCTTC. V and J are TRBV24-1 and TRBJ2-1; D ambiguous. From germline, CDR1 is KGHDR and CDR2 SFDVKD. There are 13 residues in the CDR3. The V and J ends lost 0 bases and 8 bases respectively, with 7 bases between them.

CDR3 region: CSVGQLNYGYTF. DNA of the CDR3: TGCAGCGTCGGACAGCTTAACTATGGCTACACCTTC. V is TRBV29-1 and J is TRBJ1-2; a possible D gene is TRBD1 (6 bases). The germline V and J ends were trimmed by 6 bases and 1 base, with 9 bases remaining between them. CDR3 length equals 12 residues. The germline V gene has CDR1 SQVTM and CDR2 ANQGSEA.

This clonotype was seen a handful of times. The chain combines TRBV9 with TRBJ1-5; D perhaps matches TRBD1 (5 bases). The germline CDR1 and CDR2 sequences are SGDLS and YYNGEE. This CDR3 is 13 amino acids long. Deletions cut 1 base from V and 5 bases from J, with 7 bases between. The CDR3 nucleotides are TGTGCCAGCAGCGTAATGGGGGATCAGCCCCAGCATTTT. Residues: CASSVMGDQPQHF. Using reference TRBV9 and TRBJ1-5 for the parts outside the CDR3, the full variable domain is DSGVTQTPKHLITATGQRVTLRCSPRSGDLSVYWYQQSLDQGLQFLIQYYNGEERAKGNILERFSAQQFPDLHSELNLSSLELGDSALYFCASSVMGDQPQHFGDGTRLSIL.

The chain employs TRBV5-4 and TRBJ2-2, with a possible D match to TRBD1 (5 bases). V gave up 0 bases and J gave up 4 bases, with 13 bases separating them. The CDR3 consists of 16 residues. Germline V gene data show CDR1 as SGHNT and CDR2 as YYREEE (reference sequence). This CDR3 reads CASSLGGQGFTGELFF. CDR3 nucleotide sequence: TGTGCCAGCAGCTTGGGGGGTCAGGGCTTCACCGGGGAGCTGTTTTTT.

The gene calls are TRBV4-3 and TRBJ2-5; 9 bases are a match to TRBD2. Trimming at V came to 0 bases and at J to 0 bases, leaving 5 bases not matched to a gene. In germline, CDR1 is LGHNA, CDR2 YSLEER. This CDR3 region has 17 residues. The CDR3 spells CASSQDFSGGHQETQYF. Written as DNA, the CDR3 is TGCGCCAGCAGCCAAGATTTCAGCGGGGGGCACCAAGAGACCCAGTACTTC.

This clonotype was counted a few times. The chain couples TRBV5-1 to TRBJ2-1; D is possibly TRBD2 (5 bases). Trimming took 6 bases from V and 0 from J, leaving 13 bases between them. The CDR3 sequence is 15 residues long. Germline-derived CDR1 and CDR2 are SGHRS and YFSETQ. The CDR3 DNA sequence: TGCGCCAGCACCAATTTAGGGAGCTCCTACAATGAGCAGTTCTTC. Translated, it gives CASTNLGSSYNEQFF.

The table lists this clonotype with a few counts. V gene TRBV5-1 combines with J gene TRBJ1-1; D call uncertain. The V end was cut by 6 bases, the J end by 4 bases, with 13 bases between. This CDR3 spans 13 amino acids. Looked up from germline, CDR1 is SGHRS and CDR2 is YFSETQ. The DNA of the CDR3 is TGCGCCAGCAATGCGGGATTCGGCACTGAAGCTTTCTTT. Protein product: CASNAGFGTEAFF.

In its sample, this clonotype was seen a few times. As DNA, the CDR3 is TGTGCCAGCAGCCCCGACGGGGGGAGGAATTCACCCCTCCACTTT. This translates into CASSPDGGRNSPLHF. The chain uses TRBV27 and TRBJ1-6, with D possibly being TRBD1 (5 bases). The CDR3 has 15 amino acids. Germline lookup yields CDR1 MNHEY and CDR2 SMNVEV (reference sequence). Trimming took off 6 bases at V and 7 bases at J, with 16 bases between the two ends.

V and J are TRBV11-2 and TRBJ1-4; a weak D match, TRBD1 (5 bases). Germline CDR1 and CDR2: SGHAT and FQNNGV. This CDR3 is built from 18 residues. The ends were cut back, 0 bases at V and 5 bases at J, with 19 bases in the middle. This chain's CDR3 is CASSLDLKEGNRNEKLFF. CDR3 nucleotides: TGTGCCAGCAGCTTAGATCTTAAGGAGGGGAATCGGAATGAAAAACTGTTTTTT.

This clonotype was counted many times. V usage is TRBV12-3 or TRBV12-4 and J usage is TRBJ2-3, with a tentative D call TRBD2 (5 bases). The CDR3 is 13 residues long. Trimming removed 5 bases at V and 5 bases at J, with 11 bases between. CDR3 nucleotide sequence: TGTGCCAGCAGTCGAAACGGGGAAGATACGCAGTATTTT. Protein product: CASSRNGEDTQYF.

This clonotype showed up just a few times. The chain links TRBV18 to TRBJ2-7, with D possibly being TRBD2 (6 bases). The ends were cut back, 6 bases at V and 5 bases at J, with 20 bases in the middle. CDR1 is KGHSH and CDR2 is LQKENI in the germline V gene. The CDR3 sequence is 15 residues long. The DNA for the CDR3 is TGTGCCAGCTCCGGGGGAGACAGAACGTCCGACGAGCAGTACTTC. Its translation is CASSGGDRTSDEQYF.

This clonotype was seen a few times. The chain uses TRBV7-9 and TRBJ2-1; 7 nucleotides agree with TRBD1. With 5 bases clipped from V and 5 bases from J, the junction kept 12 bases outside the gene matches. Germline V gene data show CDR1 as SEHNR and CDR2 as FQNEAQ (reference sequence). The CDR3 totals 16 residues. CDR3 sequence reads: CASSPGTANFDNEQFF. Written as DNA, the CDR3 is TGTGCCAGCAGCCCCGGGACAGCCAACTTCGACAATGAGCAGTTCTTC. Using reference TRBV7-9 and TRBJ2-1 for the parts outside the CDR3, the full variable domain is DTGVSQNPRHKITKRGQNVTFRCDPISEHNRLYWYRQTLGQGPEFLTYFQNEAQLEKSRLLSDRFSAERPKGSFSTLEIQRTEQGDSAMYLCASSPGTANFDNEQFFGPGTRLTVL.

This clonotype was counted only a few times. The chain is built from TRBV7-2 and TRBJ1-5; D call uncertain. V lost 1 base and J lost 6, with 10 bases in between. The CDR3 totals 14 residues. The germline V gene has CDR1 SGHTA and CDR2 FQGNSA. This chain's CDR3 is CASSLDLAVQPQHF. The CDR3 DNA follows: TGTGCCAGCAGCTTAGATTTGGCGGTTCAGCCCCAGCATTTT.

The J gene is TRBJ2-1, the V gene TRBV5-1; 9 nucleotides line up with TRBD2. This CDR3 region has 15 residues. From germline, CDR1 is SGHRS and CDR2 YFSETQ. The V segment lost 3 bases and the J segment 9 bases; nucleotides outside the gene matches: 10. This CDR3 is CASSYIAGDYAEQFF. CDR3 DNA sequence: TGCGCCAGCAGCTATATAGCGGGGGATTACGCTGAGCAGTTCTTC.

This clonotype has a handful of counts. This sequence joins TRBV12-3 or TRBV12-4 and TRBJ2-7; D is perhaps TRBD2 (5 bases). The CDR3 spans 12 residues. Trimming removed 3 bases from V and 5 bases from J, with 8 bases in between. CDR3 sequence: CASSFSGNEQYV. In nucleotides, the CDR3 is TGTGCCAGCAGTTTCTCCGGGAACGAGCAGTACGTC.

This clonotype was detected a few times. The CDR3 DNA reads as TGTGCCAGCAGCTTAATGGGACAGGGTATAGGTGGCTACACCTTC. Translated: CASSLMGQGIGGYTF. The V call is TRBV11-2, the J call TRBJ1-2, with 9 bases that match TRBD1. Germline loops: CDR1 SGHAT, CDR2 FQNNGV. V shed 2 bases and J 7 bases; nucleotides not matched to a gene: 8. CDR3 length: 15 amino acids. Complete variable domain (other parts from reference TRBV11-2 and TRBJ1-2): EAGVAQSPRYKIIEKRQSVAFWCNPISGHATLYWYQQILGQGPKLLIQFQNNGVVDDSQLPKDRFSAERLKGVDSTLKIQPAKLEDSAVYLCASSLMGQGIGGYTFGSGTRLTVV.

The rearrangement uses TRBV28 and TRBJ2-5; no reliable D call. The CDR3 runs 13 residues. Germline-derived CDR1 and CDR2 are MDHEN and SYDVKM. Trimming took 5 bases from V and 4 from J, leaving 11 bases between them. This chain's CDR3 is CASSDSARETQYF. The CDR3 DNA reads as TGTGCCAGCAGTGATTCCGCCCGAGAGACCCAGTACTTC.

The table lists this clonotype with many counts. The chain links TRBV5-1 to TRBJ2-5, with D possibly matching TRBD2 (6 bases). The CDR3 is 15 amino acids. Per the germline V gene, CDR1 is SGHRS and CDR2 is YFSETQ. V was pared by 2 bases and J by 2 bases, with 13 bases between. CDR3 coding DNA: TGCGCCAGCAGCTTCCGGGAGCCCGTACAAGAGACCCAGTACTTC. Translation: CASSFREPVQETQYF.

The gene calls are TRBV24-1 and TRBJ2-2; D is perhaps TRBD1 (5 bases). The ends were cut back, 1 base at V and 1 base at J, with 6 bases in the middle. CDR1 is KGHDR and CDR2 is SFDVKD in the germline V gene. The CDR3 contains 15 residues. CDR3 bases: TGTGCCACCAGTGATTTAAGGGGGAACACCGGGGAGCTGTTTTTT. Translating it yields CATSDLRGNTGELFF.

This clonotype was detected many times. The chain couples TRBV5-1 to TRBJ2-2; 7 bases agree with TRBD1. Germline values: CDR1 SGHRS, CDR2 YFSETQ. This CDR3 spans 15 amino acids. The V gene end was trimmed by 0 bases and the J gene end by 7 bases; junction bases not matched to a gene: 6. The CDR3 loop reads CASSLAGTESGELFF. The CDR3 region has the DNA TGCGCCAGCAGCTTGGCCGGGACAGAGAGCGGGGAGCTGTTTTTT. The complete variable domain, with remaining parts taken from reference TRBV5-1 and TRBJ2-2, reads KAGVTQTPRYLIKTRGQQVTLSCSPISGHRSVSWYQQTPGQGLQFLFEYFSETQRNKGNFPGRFSGRQFSNSRSEMNVSTLELGDSALYLCASSLAGTESGELFFGEGSRLTVL.

This clonotype occurred a few times. For the CDR3, the DNA is TGTGCCTGGAGCACCCAGGGGGACTATGGCTACACCTTC. Its protein is CAWSTQGDYGYTF. The V call is TRBV30, the J call TRBJ1-2; 7 bases match TRBD1. CDR1 is GTSNPN and CDR2 is SVGIG in the germline V gene (reference sequence). This CDR3 has 13 residues. J gave up 3 bases and V 3 bases, and 4 bases lay outside the gene matches.

The chain is built from TRBV3-1 and TRBJ2-7; D gene ambiguous. Trimming removed 3 bases from V and 1 base from J, with 10 bases in between. The CDR3 is 14 amino acids. Germline CDR1 LGHDT, CDR2 YNNKEL (reference sequence). The CDR3 loop is CASSQSLLSYEQYV. The CDR3 coding sequence is TGTGCCAGCAGCCAGTCTCTCCTTTCCTACGAGCAGTACGTC.

This clonotype was observed a few times. The chain carries TRBV7-2 and TRBJ2-5, with 8 bases identical to TRBD1. Trimming cost V 3 bases and J 5 bases; bases outside gene matches: 5. The CDR3 is 14 amino acids. The germline V gene encodes CDR1 SGHTA and CDR2 FQGNSA. The CDR3 DNA sequence: TGTGCCAGCAGCTTGGACAGGGCGTACGAGACCCAGTACTTC. Protein product: CASSLDRAYETQYF. Together with reference TRBV7-2 and TRBJ2-5, the CDR3 gives the full variable domain: GAGVSQSPSNKVTEKGKDVELRCDPISGHTALYWYRQSLGQGLEFLIYFQGNSAPDKSGLPSDRFSAERTGGSVSTLTIQRTQQEDSAVYLCASSLDRAYETQYFGPGTRLLVL.

This clonotype was counted between two and nine times. The chain links TRBV5-8 to TRBJ1-4; the D gene is possibly TRBD1 (5 bases). Per the germline V gene, CDR1 is SGHTS and CDR2 is YDEGEE. V lost 2 bases, J lost 3 bases, and 11 bases lay in between. This CDR3 comprises 15 residues. The CDR3 loop reads CASSFRGHANEKLFF. Written as DNA, the CDR3 is TGTGCCAGCAGCTTTAGGGGTCACGCTAATGAAAAACTGTTTTTT. Complete variable domain (other parts from reference TRBV5-8 and TRBJ1-4): EAGVTQSPTHLIKTRGQQATLRCSPISGHTSVYWYQQALGLGLQFLLWYDEGEERNRGNFPPRFSGRQFPNYSSELNVNALELEDSALYLCASSFRGHANEKLFFGSGTQLSVL.

This clonotype was observed a handful of times. This chain connects TRBV10-2 to TRBJ1-4; D unclear. The CDR3 has 14 residues. V was shortened by 5 bases and J by 4 bases, with 11 bases between the two germline ends. CDR1 WSHSY and CDR2 SAAADI come from the germline V gene. The CDR3 bases are TGCGCCAGCAGTATCCGAGGGATTAATGAAAAACTGTTTTTT. It yields the protein CASSIRGINEKLFF.